Each of the 16 T cell receptor beta chains below was sequenced from the same sample in a study of blood T cells in healthy people across ages. Through a sample-barcoded 5' primer and a J-beta primer mix, a second PCR was run for roughly 6 to 12 cycles. TCRdb redid the calling of the 5' RACE reads with MiXCR, one entry per CDR3 protein. Of 1.5 million to 2 million distinct CDR3 sequences in the sample, roughly 50% were seen once. The sequencing input was blood. Receptors were obtained from a woman aged 35 to 49 in good health.

As regards this clonotype: The junction does not match germline at one end; this may be a read error. The chain combines TRBV6-5 with TRBJ1-6; TRBD1 agrees at 7 bases. This CDR3 spans 15 amino acids. The germline gives CDR1 MNHEY, CDR2 SVGAGI. CDR3 bases: TGTGCCAGCAGTTACACCGGGACAGATAATTCGCCCCTCCACTTT. Amino acid sequence: CASSYTGTDNSPLHF.

The rearrangement joins TRBV20-1 to TRBJ2-7; D may be TRBD2 (5 bases). The CDR3 totals 13 residues. Germline CDR1 and CDR2: DFQATT and SNEGSKA (reference sequence). V was trimmed by 1 base and J by 2 bases, leaving 9 bases between them. As DNA, the CDR3 is TGCAGTGCTAGAGGGGCAGCGGCCTACGAGCAGTACTTC. Amino acids: CSARGAAAYEQYF.

The chain uses TRBV28 and TRBJ2-5, with D maybe TRBD2 (5 bases). The assigned J gene may be wrong: the sequence end matches TRBJ2-7 better. Germline loops: CDR1 MDHEN, CDR2 SYDVKM. The CDR3 consists of 14 residues. CDR3 amino acids: CASASGSSTPEQYF. The CDR3 region has the DNA TGTGCCAGCGCTTCGGGGTCCTCAACTCCCGAGCAGTACTTC.

This clonotype showed up just a few times. The V and J genes are TRBV24-1 and TRBJ1-2; 11 bases line up with TRBD1. CDR1 and CDR2 (germline): KGHDR, SFDVKD. V was clipped by 2 bases and J by 6 bases; unmatched bases: 7. This CDR3 spans 16 amino acids. CDR3 bases: TGTGCCACCAGTGATTCAGGGCCGGGACAGGGGGATGGCTACACCTTC. Translating gives CATSDSGPGQGDGYTF.

This clonotype was recorded a few times. This chain connects TRBV6-2 or TRBV6-3 to TRBJ2-1; 9 nucleotides match TRBD2. The CDR3 totals 16 residues. V was clipped by 0 bases and J by 7 bases; unmatched bases: 7. Per germline, CDR1 MNHEY and CDR2 SVGEGT. CDR3: CASSYSGLASRNEQFF. CDR3 in DNA: TGTGCCAGCAGTTACTCCGGACTAGCGAGCCGAAATGAGCAGTTCTTC.

This sequence joins TRBV28 and TRBJ2-7; 8 bases are shared with TRBD1. CDR1 is MDHEN, CDR2 SYDVKM, per germline. J was trimmed by 1 base and V by 6 bases; bases with no gene match: 11. CDR3 size: 16 residues. For the CDR3, the DNA is TGTGCCAGCAGAGCCAGCTCAGGACAGGGATCCTACGAGCAGTACTTC. It specifies CASRASSGQGSYEQYF. The full variable domain, completed using reference TRBV28 and TRBJ2-7, is DVKVTQSSRYLVKRTGEKVFLECVQDMDHENMFWYRQDPGLGLRLIYFSYDVKMKEKGDIPEGYSVSREKKERFSLILESASTNQTSMYLCASRASSGQGSYEQYFGPGTRLTVT.

The chain recombines TRBV15 with TRBJ2-5, with D perhaps matching TRBD1 or TRBD2 (6 bases each). Germline V lookup: CDR1 LNHNV, CDR2 YYDKDF (reference sequence). The CDR3 has 15 amino acids. V dropped 2 bases and J dropped 1 base, with 11 bases sitting between them. The CDR3 sequence: CATSRTGAVQETQYF. The CDR3 nucleotides read TGTGCCACCAGCAGAACGGGGGCCGTCCAAGAGACCCAGTACTTC. The variable domain in full, completed from reference TRBV15 and TRBJ2-5, reads DAMVIQNPRYQVTQFGKPVTLSCSQTLNHNVMYWYQQKSSQAPKLLFHYYDKDFNNEADTPDNFQSRRPNTSFCFLDIRSPGLGDTAMYLCATSRTGAVQETQYFGPGTRLLVL.

This clonotype has a handful of counts. The J gene is TRBJ2-2, the V gene TRBV10-3, with TRBD2 matching 9 bases. V gave up 5 bases and J gave up 1 base; unmatched junction bases: 2. Germline CDR1 is ENHRY and CDR2 is SYGVKD. The CDR3 extends over 15 amino acids. The CDR3 spells CAISRLAVNTGELFF. Here the CDR3 DNA reads TGTGCCATCAGTCGACTAGCGGTGAACACCGGGGAGCTGTTTTTT.

The rearrangement uses TRBV2 and TRBJ2-1; 7 bases line up with TRBD1. Unmatched junction bases numbered 9, after V lost 11 bases and J lost 2 bases. The CDR3 is 14 amino acids. The germline V gene has CDR1 SNHLY and CDR2 FYNNEI. The DNA for the CDR3 is TGTGCCTCTAAACAGGGGTTACCCTACAATGAGCAGTTCTTC. As protein: CASKQGLPYNEQFF.

The chain links TRBV10-3 to TRBJ1-4; a weak D match, TRBD1 (5 bases). The CDR3 is made up of 15 amino acids. V lost 3 bases, J lost 3 bases, and 11 bases lay in between. In germline, CDR1 is ENHRY, CDR2 SYGVKD. The CDR3 DNA reads TGTGCCATCAGTGAAAGGGGCGCCTCTAATGAAAAACTGTTTTTT. It codes for CAISERGASNEKLFF.

The chain is built from TRBV5-1 and TRBJ1-1, with D possibly matching TRBD1 (6 bases). Trimming shortened V by 1 base and J by 5 bases, and 18 bases separated the two germline ends. Germline loops: CDR1 SGHRS, CDR2 YFSETQ. The CDR3 has 16 residues. CDR3 residues: CASSLRQVAENTEAFF. The CDR3 nucleotides are TGCGCCAGCAGCTTGCGACAGGTAGCTGAGAATACTGAAGCTTTCTTT.

The rearrangement joins TRBV6-1 to TRBJ2-1; TRBD2 matches at 8 bases. Germline CDR1 MNHNS, CDR2 SASEGT. This CDR3 is built from 15 residues. The ends lost 3 bases at V and 10 bases at J; junction bases unmatched: 11. Here the CDR3 reads CASSEASGGSCEQFF. CDR3 sequence (DNA): TGTGCCAGCAGTGAGGCCAGCGGGGGCTCCTGCGAGCAGTTCTTC.

This chain uses TRBV6-2 or TRBV6-3 with TRBJ2-5, with 8 positions matching TRBD1. V lost 5 bases and J lost 2; bases outside the gene matches: 7. The CDR3 loop spans 15 amino acids. CDR1 is MNHEY, CDR2 SVGEGT, per germline. For the CDR3, the DNA is TGTGCCAGCAGTCACGACAGGGGCATACAAGAGACCCAGTACTTC. It codes for CASSHDRGIQETQYF.

J is TRBJ2-1 and V is TRBV2, with D perhaps matching TRBD1 (6 bases). CDR3 length equals 15 residues. Germline values: CDR1 SNHLY, CDR2 FYNNEI. V shed 8 bases and J shed 2 bases, with 16 bases lying between them. CDR3: CASGTQGPPYNEQFF. As DNA, the CDR3 is TGTGCCAGCGGGACCCAGGGGCCACCCTACAATGAGCAGTTCTTC.

This clonotype showed up just a few times. The rearrangement links TRBV27 to TRBJ2-7, with TRBD2 matching 11 bases. CDR1 and CDR2 (germline): MNHEY, SMNVEV (reference sequence). This CDR3 contains 16 residues. The J segment lost 3 bases and the V segment lost 5 bases, leaving 9 bases of the junction unmatched. CDR3 loop: CASSLPIAGGVYEQYF. CDR3 bases: TGTGCCAGCAGTCTCCCGATAGCGGGAGGGGTCTACGAGCAGTACTTC.

The genes are TRBV28 and TRBJ1-2, with 12 nucleotides matching TRBD1. This CDR3 contains 16 residues. The V segment lost 5 bases and the J segment 5 bases; nucleotides outside the gene matches: 9. The germline gives CDR1 MDHEN, CDR2 SYDVKM. CDR3 protein: CASSLGTGGTVYGYTF. DNA of the CDR3: TGTGCCAGCAGTCTAGGGACAGGGGGCACCGTGTATGGCTACACCTTC.